This T cell receptor (beta chain) was identified during a study of CD8+CD57+ T cells in acquired aplastic anemia. TCR beta VDJ and CDR3 were profiled, and genomic DNA was the template. TCRdb used MiXCR to reprocess the reads, holding one entry per CDR3 protein. The table has hundreds of thousands of distinct CDR3 sequences, approximately 32% seen once. The germline V gene encodes CDR1 MGHDK and CDR2 SYGVNS. The CDR3 has 16 residues. V was clipped by 9 bases and J by 3 bases, with 23 bases between them. Before being chosen for sequencing, patients had shown CD8+CD57+ cell expansion by flow cytometry. Severe acquired aplastic anemia affected all patients.

The V call is TRBV25-1, the J call TRBJ1-1; D not certain. This receptor was obtained from a human donor with aplastic anemia. Sequences were obtained from sorted CD4+, CD8+, or CD8+CD57+ T cells (not recorded which) from PBMCs. CDR3 sequence (DNA): TGTGCCAGTAGTCCCGAAATGGGCAGGTTTTACACTGAAGCTTTCTTT. Its translation is CASSPEMGRFYTEAFF.